Shown below are 23 T cell receptor beta chains from a single sample sequenced in a study of a mutant IDH1 vaccine in newly diagnosed glioma. Time point indicated: week 47, end of study. One vaccine dose held 300 ug of mutant IDH1 20-mer peptide and came with topical imiquimod. The antigens of these receptors remain unknown. Data came from immunoSEQ multiplex PCR; TCRdb stores just in-frame clones and leaves some out. The sample carries 30,000 to 45,000 clones, roughly 70% recorded once. This sample comprised PBMCs, obtained from a glioma patient whose treatment included an IDH1 peptide vaccine. These TCRs come from a man aged 35 to 55 with glioma.

The J gene is TRBJ2-1, the V gene TRBV11-3; possibly TRBD1 or TRBD2 for D (6 bases each). This CDR3 comprises 15 residues. Germline CDR1 SGHNT, CDR2 YENEEA. Trimming removed 1 base at V and 7 bases at J, with 14 bases between. The CDR3 sequence: CASSLVSGARNEQFF. The CDR3 region has the DNA TGTGCCAGCAGCTTAGTTTCGGGGGCGCGGAATGAGCAGTTCTTC.

The chain is built from TRBV5-1 and TRBJ1-1, with 8 bases lining up with TRBD1. Unmatched junction bases numbered 6, after V lost 4 bases and J lost 7 bases. CDR3 length equals 13 residues. Per the germline V gene, CDR1 is SGHRS and CDR2 is YFSETQ. The CDR3 DNA sequence: TGCGCCAGCAGCGAGGGGACAGGCGGTGAAGCTTTCTTT. Translating it yields CASSEGTGGEAFF.

The chain uses TRBV30 and TRBJ1-4; D is unclear. V dropped 6 bases and J dropped 0 bases, with 14 bases sitting between them. This CDR3 is built from 15 residues. Germline V gene lookup returns CDR1 GTSNPN and CDR2 SVGIG (reference sequence). This chain's CDR3 is CACGGKSATNEKLFF. The CDR3 DNA reads as TGTGCCTGTGGAGGGAAATCTGCAACTAATGAAAAACTGTTTTTT.

The chain uses TRBV18 and TRBJ2-7, with a weak D call TRBD1 (5 bases). CDR1 and CDR2 (germline): KGHSH, LQKENI. Trimming took off 3 bases at V and 2 bases at J, with 8 bases between the two ends. The CDR3 has 13 amino acids. The CDR3: CASSPMDTYEQYF. The CDR3 nucleotides read TGTGCCAGCTCACCCATGGACACCTACGAGCAGTACTTC.

CDR3: CASPRSSGRPNTGELFF. CDR3 in DNA: TGTGCCAGCCCTCGAAGTAGCGGGAGGCCCAACACCGGGGAGCTGTTTTTT. The genes are TRBV7-9 and TRBJ2-2; TRBD2 aligns across 10 bases. CDR3 length: 17 amino acids. CDR1 and CDR2 from the germline V gene are SEHNR and FQNEAQ (reference sequence). Trimming at V came to 8 bases and at J to 2 bases, leaving 11 bases not matched to a gene.

The chain uses TRBV5-1 and TRBJ1-1; TRBD1 aligns across 9 bases. The CDR3 spans 17 residues. CDR1 is SGHRS and CDR2 is YFSETQ in the germline V gene. V was pared by 3 bases and J by 0 bases, with 9 bases of the junction left unmatched. CDR3: CASSSGQGRMMNTEAFF. CDR3 sequence (DNA): TGCGCCAGCAGCTCGGGACAGGGTAGGATGATGAACACTGAAGCTTTCTTT.

This clone has just a few counts. Compared with germline, one end of the junction differs, possibly owing to a read error. The chain couples TRBV30 to TRBJ1-5; D ambiguous. CDR3 size: 12 residues. Looked up from germline, CDR1 is GTSNPN and CDR2 is SVGIG (reference sequence). The CDR3 DNA reads TGTGCCTGGAGTTATAGCGATCAGCCCCAGCATTTT. Translated, it gives CAWSYSDQPQHF.

This clone was observed a handful of times. The chain links TRBV2 to TRBJ1-1; the D is unclear. Per the germline V gene, CDR1 is SNHLY and CDR2 is FYNNEI. CDR3 size: 16 residues. Trimming cost V 5 bases and J 1 base, with 17 bases left between them. CDR3: CASSNPAGRRNTEAFF. In DNA form, the CDR3 reads TGTGCCAGCAGTAACCCTGCGGGCCGAAGGAACACTGAAGCTTTCTTT. Full variable domain (rest looked up from reference TRBV2 and TRBJ1-1): EPEVTQTPSHQVTQMGQEVILRCVPISNHLYFYWYRQILGQKVEFLVSFYNNEISEKSEIFDDQFSVERPDGSNFTLKIRSTKLEDSAMYFCASSNPAGRRNTEAFFGQGTRLTVV.

The chain employs TRBV10-3 and TRBJ2-1; the D is unclear. V lost 6 bases and J lost 10, with 10 bases in between. The CDR3 extends over 11 amino acids. Germline assignment: CDR1 ENHRY and CDR2 SYGVKD. The DNA of the CDR3 is TGTGCCATCAGCGACTTAGGAGAGCAGTTCTTC. Encoded protein: CAISDLGEQFF.

V gene TRBV19 combines with J gene TRBJ2-3; TRBD2 might be the D (7 bases). This CDR3 has 15 amino acids. Germline CDR1 LNHDA, CDR2 SQIVND (reference sequence). V lost 5 bases and J 1 base, leaving 13 bases between the germline ends. The CDR3 DNA reads TGTGCCAGTAGTTGGGGGGGCACGGGCACAGATACGCAGTATTTT. Its translation: CASSWGGTGTDTQYF.

This rearrangement joins TRBV11-2 to TRBJ1-1; 7 nucleotides agree with TRBD1. The CDR3 consists of 15 residues. The junction had 10 bases not matched to a gene; V was cut back by 5 bases and J by 4 bases. Germline values: CDR1 SGHAT, CDR2 FQNNGV. The CDR3 nucleotides read TGTGCCAGCAGCCCGACAGGGCTGCAGGGCACTGAAGCTTTCTTT. Its translation is CASSPTGLQGTEAFF.

The chain links TRBV5-6 to TRBJ2-1; the match to TRBD1 covers 9 bases. The CDR3 length is 15 residues. CDR1 SGHDT and CDR2 YYEEEE come from the germline V gene. Trimming at V came to 0 bases and at J to 6 bases, leaving 4 bases not matched to a gene. The CDR3 nucleotides read TGTGCCAGCAGCTTGGCCAGGACAGGGGTCAATGAGCAGTTCTTC. Residues: CASSLARTGVNEQFF.

The genes are TRBV18 and TRBJ2-7; 9 positions agree with TRBD1. CDR1 and CDR2 from the germline V gene are KGHSH and LQKENI. The CDR3 is 17 residues long. Losses at the gene ends were 3 bases for V and 4 bases for J; bases not matched to a gene: 13. The CDR3 here is CASSPLNQQGARYEQYF. The CDR3 coding sequence is TGTGCCAGCTCACCCCTAAACCAACAGGGGGCAAGGTACGAGCAGTACTTC.

The chain recombines TRBV6-5 with TRBJ2-1; unclear D gene. The CDR3 has 14 residues. Trimming stripped 4 bases from V and 5 bases from J, with 12 bases between. Germline V CDR1 and CDR2: MNHEY, SVGAGI. In DNA, the CDR3 is TGTGCCAGCAGTTTAAGCCTTGGGAACAATGAGCAGTTCTTC. Its protein product is CASSLSLGNNEQFF.

The chain is built from TRBV6-1 and TRBJ1-5; D is perhaps TRBD1 (5 bases). This CDR3 is 17 amino acids long. Per germline, CDR1 MNHNS and CDR2 SASEGT. V was trimmed by 0 bases and J by 2 bases, leaving 14 bases between them. The CDR3 sequence is CASSEAYPGNGNQPQHF. Here the CDR3 DNA reads TGTGCCAGCAGTGAAGCGTACCCAGGGAATGGCAATCAGCCCCAGCATTTT.

This rearrangement joins TRBV6-5 to TRBJ2-7; D gene ambiguous. The CDR3 contains 15 residues. The germline gives CDR1 MNHEY, CDR2 SVGAGI. The V end was cut by 0 bases, the J end by 5 bases, with 14 bases between. The CDR3 DNA is TGTGCCAGCAGTTACTCAAAGGCAGCTTCCAACGAGCAGTACTTC. This gives the protein CASSYSKAASNEQYF.

In the case of this clone: Compared with germline, one end of the junction differs, possibly owing to a read error. DNA of the CDR3: TGTGCCAGCAGCGAAGGGACCTTAGGGAACACCATATATTTT. This translates into CASSEGTLGNTIYF. The V gene is TRBV6-1, the J gene TRBJ1-3; TRBD1 might be the D (5 bases). CDR3 length equals 14 residues. CDR1 is MNHNS, CDR2 SASEGT, per germline.

This sequence joins TRBV5-1 and TRBJ1-2, with 9 bases matching TRBD1. CDR3 size: 15 residues. Losses at the gene ends were 4 bases for V and 2 bases for J; bases not matched to a gene: 6. In germline, CDR1 is SGHRS, CDR2 YFSETQ. CDR3 in amino acids: CASSAGTGINYGYTF. The DNA of the CDR3 is TGCGCCAGCAGCGCCGGGACAGGGATAAACTATGGCTACACCTTC. The whole variable domain, remainder taken from reference TRBV5-1 and TRBJ1-2, is KAGVTQTPRYLIKTRGQQVTLSCSPISGHRSVSWYQQTPGQGLQFLFEYFSETQRNKGNFPGRFSGRQFSNSRSEMNVSTLELGDSALYLCASSAGTGINYGYTFGSGTRLTVV.

The CDR3 sequence: CASSPPQESSGANVLTF. The CDR3 DNA sequence: TGTGCCAGCAGCCCCCCGCAGGAGAGCTCTGGGGCCAACGTCCTGACTTTC. The rearrangement uses TRBV13 and TRBJ2-6, with D unresolved. The CDR3 sequence is 17 residues long. V was pared by 5 bases and J by 0 bases, with 14 bases between. The germline V gene has CDR1 PRHDT and CDR2 FYEKMQ (reference sequence).

This chain connects TRBV7-2 to TRBJ1-5; D uncertain. The V end was cut by 4 bases, the J end by 2 bases, with 9 bases between. CDR3 length: 14 residues. The germline V gene encodes CDR1 SGHTA and CDR2 FQGNSA. This CDR3 reads CASSSQTGNQPQHF. In nucleotides, the CDR3 is TGTGCCAGCAGCTCACAGACCGGCAATCAGCCCCAGCATTTT.

V and J are TRBV27 and TRBJ1-2; TRBD1 matches at 8 bases. This CDR3 has 13 amino acids. Germline V CDR1 and CDR2: MNHEY, SMNVEV (reference sequence). The V gene end was trimmed by 6 bases and the J gene end by 7 bases; junction bases not matched to a gene: 7. The CDR3 loop is CASRDQGAGGYTF. The CDR3 coding sequence is TGTGCCAGCAGGGACCAGGGGGCAGGTGGCTACACCTTC.

This clone was detected a few times. The chain has TRBV27 and TRBJ2-1; a weak D match, TRBD1 (6 bases). Between the trimmed V and J ends, which lost 6 bases and 0 bases, there was a span of 15 bases. Germline CDR1 reads MNHEY; CDR2 reads SMNVEV (reference sequence). CDR3 length equals 16 residues. CDR3 nucleotides: TGTGCCAGCAGACAGGGCGGCGGTCCCTCCTACAATGAGCAGTTCTTC. This sequence encodes CASRQGGGPSYNEQFF.

J is TRBJ1-1 and V is TRBV11-2, with D tentatively TRBD1 (5 bases). Germline values: CDR1 SGHAT, CDR2 FQNNGV. The V end lost 5 bases, the J end lost 2 bases, and 9 bases lay between the germline ends. The CDR3 sequence is 13 residues long. The DNA of the CDR3 is TGTGCCAGCAGCCGTGACAGTAACACTGAAGCTTTCTTT. Encoded protein: CASSRDSNTEAFF.